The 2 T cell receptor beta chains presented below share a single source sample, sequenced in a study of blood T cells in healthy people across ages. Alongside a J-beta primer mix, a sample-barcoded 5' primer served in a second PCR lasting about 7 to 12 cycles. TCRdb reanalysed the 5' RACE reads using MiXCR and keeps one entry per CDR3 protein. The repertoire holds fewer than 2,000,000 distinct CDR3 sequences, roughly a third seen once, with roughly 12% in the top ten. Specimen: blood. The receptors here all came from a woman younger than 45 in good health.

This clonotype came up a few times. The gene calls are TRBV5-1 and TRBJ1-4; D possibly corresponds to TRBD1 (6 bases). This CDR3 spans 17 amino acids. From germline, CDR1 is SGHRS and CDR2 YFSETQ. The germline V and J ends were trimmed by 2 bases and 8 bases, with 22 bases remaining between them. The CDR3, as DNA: TGCGCCAGCAGCTTAGTCGGTGGGGGCGGTTCGAAAGAAAAACTGTTTTTT. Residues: CASSLVGGGGSKEKLFF.

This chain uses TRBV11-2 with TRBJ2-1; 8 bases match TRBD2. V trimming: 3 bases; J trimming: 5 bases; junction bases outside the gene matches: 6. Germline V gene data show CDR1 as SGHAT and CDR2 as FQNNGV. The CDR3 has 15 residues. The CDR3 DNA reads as TGTGCCAGCAGCTTTTTACCGGGAGGGGACAATGAGCAGTTCTTC. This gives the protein CASSFLPGGDNEQFF.